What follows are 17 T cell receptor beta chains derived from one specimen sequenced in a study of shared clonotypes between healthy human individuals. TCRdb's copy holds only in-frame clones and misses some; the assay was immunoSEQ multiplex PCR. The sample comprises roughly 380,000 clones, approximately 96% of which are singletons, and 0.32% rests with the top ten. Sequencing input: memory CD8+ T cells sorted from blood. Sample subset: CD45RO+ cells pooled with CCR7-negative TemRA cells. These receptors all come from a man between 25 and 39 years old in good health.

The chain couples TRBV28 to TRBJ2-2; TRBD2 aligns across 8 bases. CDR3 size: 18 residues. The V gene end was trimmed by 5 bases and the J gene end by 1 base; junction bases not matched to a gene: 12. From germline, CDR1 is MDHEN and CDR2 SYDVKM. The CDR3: CASSAGGWSGRNTGELFF. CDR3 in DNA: TGTGCCAGCAGTGCTGGAGGTTGGAGCGGGAGGAACACCGGGGAGCTGTTTTTT.

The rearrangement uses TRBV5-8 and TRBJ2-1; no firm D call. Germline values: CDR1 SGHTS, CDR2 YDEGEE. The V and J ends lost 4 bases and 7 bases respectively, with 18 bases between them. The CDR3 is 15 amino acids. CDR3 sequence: CASSPPNDLLNEQFF. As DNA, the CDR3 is TGTGCCAGCAGCCCCCCGAACGACCTCTTAAATGAGCAGTTCTTC.

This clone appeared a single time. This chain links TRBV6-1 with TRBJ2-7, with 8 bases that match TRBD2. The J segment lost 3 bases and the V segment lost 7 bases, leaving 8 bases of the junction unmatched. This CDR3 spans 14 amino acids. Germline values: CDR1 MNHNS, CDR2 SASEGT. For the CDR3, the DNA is TGTGCCAGCACTATGGGACTAGTTCTCTACGAGCAGTACTTC. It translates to CASTMGLVLYEQYF.

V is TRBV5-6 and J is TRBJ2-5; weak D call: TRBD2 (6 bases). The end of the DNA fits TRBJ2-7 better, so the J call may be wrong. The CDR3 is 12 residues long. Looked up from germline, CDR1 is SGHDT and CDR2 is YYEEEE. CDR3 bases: TGTGCCAGCAGCCGGAGGGTGGGCGAGCAGTACTTC. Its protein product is CASSRRVGEQYF.

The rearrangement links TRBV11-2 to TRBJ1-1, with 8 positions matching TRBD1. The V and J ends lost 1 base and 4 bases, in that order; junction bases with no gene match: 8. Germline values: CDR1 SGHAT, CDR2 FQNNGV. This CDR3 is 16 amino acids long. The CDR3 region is CASSLVGQGGGTEAFF. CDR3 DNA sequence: TGTGCCAGCAGCTTAGTTGGACAGGGTGGGGGCACTGAAGCTTTCTTT.

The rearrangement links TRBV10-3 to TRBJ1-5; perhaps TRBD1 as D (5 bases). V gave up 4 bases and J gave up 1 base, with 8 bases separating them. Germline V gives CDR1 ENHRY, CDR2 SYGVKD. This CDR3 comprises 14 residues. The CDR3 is CAISGGESNQPQHF. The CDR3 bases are TGTGCCATCAGTGGGGGGGAGAGCAATCAGCCCCAGCATTTT.

The CDR3 protein is CASSAQNIQYF. CDR3 DNA: TGCGCCAGCAGTGCCCAGAACATTCAGTACTTC. The rearrangement joins TRBV10-1 to TRBJ2-4, with D uncertain. V was clipped by 4 bases and J by 7 bases, with 5 bases between them. This CDR3 has 11 amino acids. From germline, CDR1 is WNHNN and CDR2 SYGVQD (reference sequence).

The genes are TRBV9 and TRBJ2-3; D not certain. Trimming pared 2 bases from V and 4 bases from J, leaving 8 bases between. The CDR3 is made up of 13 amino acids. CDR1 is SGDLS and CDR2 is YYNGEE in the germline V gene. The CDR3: CASSVYMADTQYF. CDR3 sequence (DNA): TGTGCCAGCAGCGTTTACATGGCAGATACGCAGTATTTT. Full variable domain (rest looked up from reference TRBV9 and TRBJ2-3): DSGVTQTPKHLITATGQRVTLRCSPRSGDLSVYWYQQSLDQGLQFLIQYYNGEERAKGNILERFSAQQFPDLHSELNLSSLELGDSALYFCASSVYMADTQYFGPGTRLTVL.

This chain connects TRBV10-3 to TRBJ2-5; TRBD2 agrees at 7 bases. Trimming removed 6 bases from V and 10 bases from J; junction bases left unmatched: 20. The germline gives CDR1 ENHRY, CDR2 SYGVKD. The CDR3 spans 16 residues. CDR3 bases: TGTGCCATCAGCCAAGTGCTACAGTTCGGACTAGGAGGCCAGTACTTC. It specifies CAISQVLQFGLGGQYF.

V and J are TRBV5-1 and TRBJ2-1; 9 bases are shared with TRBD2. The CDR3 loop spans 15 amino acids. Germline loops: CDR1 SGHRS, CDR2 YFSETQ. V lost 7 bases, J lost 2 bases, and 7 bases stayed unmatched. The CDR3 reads CASLSGSSPYNEQFF. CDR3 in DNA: TGCGCCAGCCTTAGCGGGAGTAGTCCCTACAATGAGCAGTTCTTC.

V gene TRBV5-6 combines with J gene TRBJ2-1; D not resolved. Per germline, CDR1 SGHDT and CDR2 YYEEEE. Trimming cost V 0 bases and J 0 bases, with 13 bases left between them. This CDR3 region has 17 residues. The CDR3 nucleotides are TGTGCCAGCAGCTTGGAGGTTGGCCGCCACTCCTACAATGAGCAGTTCTTC. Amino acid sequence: CASSLEVGRHSYNEQFF. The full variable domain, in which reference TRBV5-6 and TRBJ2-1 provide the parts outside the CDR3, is DAGVTQSPTHLIKTRGQQVTLRCSPKSGHDTVSWYQQALGQGPQFIFQYYEEEERQRGNFPDRFSGHQFPNYSSELNVNALLLGDSALYLCASSLEVGRHSYNEQFFGPGTRLTVL.

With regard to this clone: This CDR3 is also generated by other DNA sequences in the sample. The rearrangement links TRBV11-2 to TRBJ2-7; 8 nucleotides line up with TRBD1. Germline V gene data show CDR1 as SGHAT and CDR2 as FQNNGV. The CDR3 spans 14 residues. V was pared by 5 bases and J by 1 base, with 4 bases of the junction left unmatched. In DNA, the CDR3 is TGTGCCAGCAGCCTTGGGACAGGTTCCTACGAGCAGTACTTC. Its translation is CASSLGTGSYEQYF. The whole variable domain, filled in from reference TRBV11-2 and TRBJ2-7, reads EAGVAQSPRYKIIEKRQSVAFWCNPISGHATLYWYQQILGQGPKLLIQFQNNGVVDDSQLPKDRFSAERLKGVDSTLKIQPAKLEDSAVYLCASSLGTGSYEQYFGPGTRLTVT.

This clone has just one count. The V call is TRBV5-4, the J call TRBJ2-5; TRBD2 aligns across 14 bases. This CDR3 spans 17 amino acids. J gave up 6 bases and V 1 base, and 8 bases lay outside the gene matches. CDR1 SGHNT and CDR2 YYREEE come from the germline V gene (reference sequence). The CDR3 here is CASSLIGTSGSRKTQYF. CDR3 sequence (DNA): TGTGCCAGCAGCTTGATAGGGACTAGCGGGAGTCGGAAGACCCAGTACTTC.

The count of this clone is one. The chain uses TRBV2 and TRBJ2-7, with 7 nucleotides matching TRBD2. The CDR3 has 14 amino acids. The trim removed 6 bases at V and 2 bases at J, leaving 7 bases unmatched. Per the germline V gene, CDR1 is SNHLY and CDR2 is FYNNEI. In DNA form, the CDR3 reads TGTGCCAGCAGGGATAGCGGGTACACCTACGAGCAGTACTTC. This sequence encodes CASRDSGYTYEQYF.

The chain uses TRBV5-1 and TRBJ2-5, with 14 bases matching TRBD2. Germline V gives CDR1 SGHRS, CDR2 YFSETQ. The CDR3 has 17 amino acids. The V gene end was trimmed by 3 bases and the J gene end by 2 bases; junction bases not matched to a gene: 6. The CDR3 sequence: CASSSGLAGVLQETQYF. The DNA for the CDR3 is TGCGCCAGCAGCTCGGGACTAGCGGGGGTCTTGCAAGAGACCCAGTACTTC. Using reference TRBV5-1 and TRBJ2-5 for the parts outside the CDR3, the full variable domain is KAGVTQTPRYLIKTRGQQVTLSCSPISGHRSVSWYQQTPGQGLQFLFEYFSETQRNKGNFPGRFSGRQFSNSRSEMNVSTLELGDSALYLCASSSGLAGVLQETQYFGPGTRLLVL.

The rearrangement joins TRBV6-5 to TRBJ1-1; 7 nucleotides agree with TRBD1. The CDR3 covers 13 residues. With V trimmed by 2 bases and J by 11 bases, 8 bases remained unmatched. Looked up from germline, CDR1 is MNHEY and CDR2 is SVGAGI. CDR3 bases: TGTGCCAGCAGTTACCAGAAAGGGGGCTGGGCTTTCTTT. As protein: CASSYQKGGWAFF.

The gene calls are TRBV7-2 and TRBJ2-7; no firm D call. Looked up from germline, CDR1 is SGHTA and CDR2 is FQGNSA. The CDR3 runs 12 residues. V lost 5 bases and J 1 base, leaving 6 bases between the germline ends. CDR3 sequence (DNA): TGTGCCAGCAGCCGTCAGTCCTACGAGCAGTACTTC. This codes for CASSRQSYEQYF.